The 22 T cell receptor beta chains below were found in one sample sequenced in a study of cytomegalovirus exposure and HLA in healthy donors. Primers for the PCR totalled 60 Vbeta and 13 Jbeta. Sequenced by immunoSEQ multiplex PCR; TCRdb stores in-frame clones only, minus some. The repertoire includes a few hundred thousand clones, about 80% of them detected once, and 1.3% to 1.5% sits in the top ten. The sample consisted of PBMCs. These receptors all come from a girl aged 5-17 years in good health and CMV-seronegative.

In DNA, the CDR3 is TGTGCCAGCGGCGAAAGGGGGCAGAACTATGGCTACACCTTC. Translating it yields CASGERGQNYGYTF. The chain is built from TRBV5-8 and TRBJ1-2; 7 bases align to TRBD1. The CDR3 has 14 amino acids. J gave up 2 bases and V 7 bases, and 8 bases lay outside the gene matches. Looked up from germline, CDR1 is SGHTS and CDR2 is YDEGEE.

This chain uses TRBV19 with TRBJ1-2; D not resolved. CDR3 length: 15 residues. The germline V gene encodes CDR1 LNHDA and CDR2 SQIVND (reference sequence). The V end was cut by 5 bases, the J end by 6 bases, with 19 bases between. CDR3 in DNA: TGTGCCAGTAGTCCCCCTGAACCGGGATGGGATGGCTACACCTTC. Amino acid sequence: CASSPPEPGWDGYTF.

This clone was detected only a few times. The V call is TRBV5-6, the J call TRBJ2-7; D remains ambiguous. Trimming removed 4 bases from V and 3 bases from J, with 5 bases in between. CDR1 is SGHDT and CDR2 is YYEEEE in the germline V gene. The CDR3 spans 11 residues. In DNA, the CDR3 is TGTGCCAGCAGCCGCAGCTACGAGCAGTACTTC. Its translation is CASSRSYEQYF.

The genes are TRBV19 and TRBJ1-2; D is ambiguous. V gave up 5 bases and J gave up 4 bases, with 11 bases separating them. Germline lookup yields CDR1 LNHDA and CDR2 SQIVND (reference sequence). The CDR3 runs 13 residues. CDR3 region: CASSVRGSYGYTF. As DNA, the CDR3 is TGTGCCAGTAGTGTCCGGGGTTCCTATGGCTACACCTTC. Complete variable domain (other parts from reference TRBV19 and TRBJ1-2): DGGITQSPKYLFRKEGQNVTLSCEQNLNHDAMYWYRQDPGQGLRLIYYSQIVNDFQKGDIAEGYSVSREKKESFPLTVTSAQKNPTAFYLCASSVRGSYGYTFGSGTRLTVV.

The chain has TRBV18 and TRBJ2-2; D perhaps matches TRBD2 (5 bases). V lost 3 bases to trimming and J lost 5 bases, with 13 bases between them. CDR1 and CDR2 (germline): KGHSH, LQKENI. This CDR3 is 15 amino acids long. The CDR3 sequence is CASSPPGVRTGELFF. The CDR3 region has the DNA TGTGCCAGCTCACCCCCCGGGGTTAGAACCGGGGAGCTGTTTTTT.

The rearrangement uses TRBV27 and TRBJ1-2, with 9 bases that match TRBD1. This CDR3 spans 13 amino acids. After removal of 6 bases from V and 4 bases from J, the junction contained 3 bases not matched to a gene. In germline, CDR1 is MNHEY, CDR2 SMNVEV (reference sequence). CDR3 DNA: TGTGCCAGCAGGTTACAGGGGGCCTATGGCTACACCTTC. It yields the protein CASRLQGAYGYTF.

V is TRBV30 and J is TRBJ1-1; D is unresolved. V lost 0 bases and J lost 1, with 6 bases in between. The CDR3 extends over 13 amino acids. The germline CDR1 and CDR2 sequences are GTSNPN and SVGIG (reference sequence). In nucleotides, the CDR3 is TGTGCCTGGAGTGTATCAGAGAACACTGAAGCTTTCTTT. As protein: CAWSVSENTEAFF.

This clone was recorded once. The rearrangement joins TRBV7-3 to TRBJ2-7; possibly TRBD1 for D (5 bases). The CDR3 consists of 15 residues. Germline V lookup: CDR1 SGHTA, CDR2 FQGTGA. V was trimmed by 5 bases and J by 0 bases, leaving 14 bases between them. CDR3 nucleotides: TGTGCCAGCAGCGAGAGACAGACGAGCTCCTACGAGCAGTACTTC. Translation gives CASSERQTSSYEQYF.

J is TRBJ1-1 and V is TRBV7-9; D is undetermined. Looked up from germline, CDR1 is SEHNR and CDR2 is FQNEAQ (reference sequence). This CDR3 spans 15 amino acids. The V gene lost 5 bases and the J gene lost 0 bases, with 13 bases spanning the gap. The CDR3 spells CASSPPTVMNTEAFF. DNA of the CDR3: TGTGCCAGCAGCCCCCCTACAGTAATGAACACTGAAGCTTTCTTT.

In DNA form, the CDR3 reads TGTGCCAGCAGTTTAGGGCAAAACATTCAGTACTTC. It yields the protein CASSLGQNIQYF. The chain couples TRBV28 to TRBJ2-4; unclear D gene. V was pared by 2 bases and J by 5 bases, with 4 bases between. The CDR3 is made up of 12 amino acids. The germline V gene has CDR1 MDHEN and CDR2 SYDVKM.

The chain has TRBV4-2 and TRBJ2-3; TRBD1 matches at 9 bases. V dropped 4 bases and J dropped 5; count of bases not matched to a gene: 4. In germline, CDR1 is LGHNA, CDR2 YNFKEQ. CDR3 length: 14 amino acids. Here the CDR3 DNA reads TGTGCCAGCAGCCGAGGACAGGGGAGAGATACGCAGTATTTT. Protein: CASSRGQGRDTQYF.

The chain carries TRBV19 and TRBJ1-1, with 8 bases matching TRBD1. CDR3 size: 16 residues. From germline, CDR1 is LNHDA and CDR2 SQIVND (reference sequence). Trimming removed 3 bases from V and 0 bases from J; junction bases left unmatched: 6. CDR3 nucleotides: TGTGCCAGTAGTATTAGTCAGACAGGGGTGAACACTGAAGCTTTCTTT. Encoded protein: CASSISQTGVNTEAFF.

The rearrangement joins TRBV19 to TRBJ2-2; 9 bases map to TRBD2. The germline V gene has CDR1 LNHDA and CDR2 SQIVND (reference sequence). Trimming cost V 9 bases and J 1 base; bases outside gene matches: 3. This CDR3 region has 14 residues. DNA for the CDR3: TGTGCCAGCCGAGCGGGGGGGAACACCGGGGAGCTGTTTTTT. Amino acids: CASRAGGNTGELFF.

The chain has TRBV13 and TRBJ1-3; a possible D gene is TRBD1 (6 bases). Germline assignment: CDR1 PRHDT and CDR2 FYEKMQ (reference sequence). V shed 4 bases and J shed 2 bases, with 12 bases lying between them. CDR3 length equals 15 residues. The DNA for the CDR3 is TGTGCCAGCAGCTCAACAGGGTGGACTGGAAACACCATATATTTT. This codes for CASSSTGWTGNTIYF.

This chain connects TRBV28 to TRBJ2-7; D possibly corresponds to TRBD1 (6 bases). Germline CDR1 and CDR2: MDHEN and SYDVKM. The CDR3 is 12 residues long. The germline V and J ends were trimmed by 5 bases and 3 bases, with 8 bases remaining between them. The CDR3 is CASSVQGYEQYF. CDR3 DNA sequence: TGTGCCAGCAGTGTACAGGGCTACGAGCAGTACTTC.

The chain couples TRBV6-5 to TRBJ1-2, with D possibly TRBD1 on 6 matching bases. The CDR3 length is 13 residues. V lost 8 bases to trimming and J lost 4 bases, with 14 bases between them. Germline-derived CDR1 and CDR2 are MNHEY and SVGAGI. The DNA for the CDR3 is TGTGCCAGCGGTTTCGGGGGGGCCTATGGCTACACCTTC. This gives the protein CASGFGGAYGYTF.

The chain carries TRBV21-1 and TRBJ1-1; the D segment call TRBD1 is taken from the table without a DNA check. TRBV21-1 is a pseudogene. The CDR3 has 13 residues. Here the CDR3 DNA reads TGTGCCAGCCAGGGACAGGGGCCCACTGAAGCTTTCTTT. Its protein is CASQGQGPTEAFF.

The V and J genes are TRBV28 and TRBJ1-1; 8 bases line up with TRBD1. The CDR3 contains 20 residues. Germline lookup yields CDR1 MDHEN and CDR2 SYDVKM. With 3 bases clipped from V and 0 bases from J, the junction kept 18 bases outside the gene matches. CDR3: CASSFIYGLSKDRVNTEAFF. In nucleotides, the CDR3 is TGTGCCAGCAGTTTTATTTACGGTTTATCAAAGGACAGGGTGAACACTGAAGCTTTCTTT. Filled out from reference TRBV28 and TRBJ1-1, the complete variable domain reads DVKVTQSSRYLVKRTGEKVFLECVQDMDHENMFWYRQDPGLGLRLIYFSYDVKMKEKGDIPEGYSVSREKKERFSLILESASTNQTSMYLCASSFIYGLSKDRVNTEAFFGQGTRLTVV.

The V and J genes are TRBV6-5 and TRBJ1-1; 7 positions agree with TRBD1. The CDR3 has 16 residues. Germline V CDR1 and CDR2: MNHEY, SVGAGI. Trimming took 0 bases from V and 7 from J; bases not matched to a gene: 11. CDR3 nucleotides: TGTGCCAGCAGTTACTCGAATCAGCACAGGGGAGGTGAAGCTTTCTTT. Protein sequence: CASSYSNQHRGGEAFF.

The chain combines TRBV5-1 with TRBJ1-2, with D perhaps matching TRBD1 (5 bases). V lost 4 bases to trimming and J lost 2 bases, with 12 bases between them. The CDR3 spans 14 residues. The germline CDR1 and CDR2 sequences are SGHRS and YFSETQ. As DNA, the CDR3 is TGCGCCAGCAGCCAGACACAGGAGAACTATGGCTACACCTTC. Its translation: CASSQTQENYGYTF.

The J gene is TRBJ2-5, the V gene TRBV2; 8 bases are a match to TRBD2. CDR1 SNHLY and CDR2 FYNNEI come from the germline V gene. The V gene end was trimmed by 6 bases and the J gene end by 7 bases; junction bases not matched to a gene: 16. The length of the CDR3 is 16 residues. The CDR3 spells CASSPLGKAGAVTQYF. CDR3 coding DNA: TGTGCCAGCAGCCCCCTTGGAAAAGCGGGAGCGGTGACCCAGTACTTC.

The chain combines TRBV28 with TRBJ2-5, with D possibly matching TRBD2 (7 bases). The CDR3 has 18 amino acids. Deletions cut 6 bases from V and 5 bases from J, with 28 bases between. The germline V gene encodes CDR1 MDHEN and CDR2 SYDVKM. CDR3 residues: CASSPWGSAGRGKETQYF. The CDR3 region has the DNA TGTGCCAGCAGCCCATGGGGATCGGCGGGGAGGGGGAAGGAGACCCAGTACTTC.